The source of this T cell receptor beta chain is a study of shared clonotypes between healthy human individuals. Whole-study context: Plates per donor: three CD4 naive, three CD4 memory, two CD8 naive, one CD8 memory.

Naive CD8 cells, CD45RO-negative and positively selected for CCR7, excluded terminally differentiated effector memory CD45RA+ cells. Trimming removed 3 bases at V and 4 bases at J, with 16 bases between. This CDR3 is built from 16 residues. Germline CDR1 is SNHLY and CDR2 is FYNNEI. Sorted-subset replicate PCR reactions were performed with around 210 ng DNA, corresponding to tens of thousands of T cell genomes. The table came from immunoSEQ multiplex PCR; TCRdb's copy has only in-frame clones and leaves some out. The data hold some 2,000,000 clones, with roughly 95% observed a single time. The sample was naive CD8+ T cells sorted from blood. The chain links TRBV2 to TRBJ2-4; weak D call: TRBD1 (5 bases). The TCR originated in a man younger than 35 in good health. The CDR3 region is CASSDVGEGIKNIQYF. CDR3 DNA: TGTGCCAGCAGTGACGTAGGGGAAGGGATTAAAAACATTCAGTACTTC.